The 10 T cell receptor beta chains below come from one sample, sequenced in a study of blood T cell repertoires in COVID-19. Data came from immunoSEQ multiplex PCR; TCRdb stores just in-frame clones and leaves some out. The sample lists some 460,000 clones, around 89% occurring once. The sequenced sample was peripheral blood. The receptor set was obtained from a woman younger than 45 with acute or convalescent COVID-19.

V usage is TRBV4-1 and J usage is TRBJ2-7; a weak D match, TRBD2 (6 bases). The CDR3 contains 13 residues. Germline V gene sequence: CDR1 MGHRA, CDR2 YSYEKL. Deletions cut 5 bases from V and 2 bases from J, with 10 bases between. CDR3 loop: CASSFQRAYEQYF. CDR3 coding DNA: TGCGCCAGCAGCTTTCAGCGGGCCTACGAGCAGTACTTC.

As regards this clone: The junction does not match germline at one end; this may be a read error. This chain uses TRBV6-5 with TRBJ2-1; 7 bases match TRBD1. The CDR3 consists of 13 residues. The V gene's germline CDR1 is MNHEY and CDR2 SVGAGI. Here the CDR3 reads CAGRGQRDNEQFF. The CDR3 region has the DNA TGTGCCGGCAGGGGACAGAGGGACAATGAGCAGTTCTTC.

This clone has just one count. The rearrangement joins TRBV3-1 (or the pseudogene TRBV3-2) to TRBJ2-7; 7 nucleotides match TRBD2. The CDR3 is 16 residues long. Germline CDR1 is LGHDT and CDR2 is YNNKEL (reference sequence). V gave up 0 bases and J gave up 7 bases; unmatched junction bases: 12. CDR3 loop: CASSQEGRGDLREQYF. CDR3 in DNA: TGTGCCAGCAGCCAAGAGGGCCGGGGGGACCTTCGGGAGCAGTACTTC.

The chain employs TRBV19 and TRBJ2-2, with TRBD2 matching over 8 bases. CDR3 length: 19 amino acids. CDR1 and CDR2 (germline): LNHDA, SQIVND (reference sequence). Unmatched junction bases numbered 14, after V lost 1 base and J lost 4 bases. CDR3: CASSIVGTSPQTFTGELFF. CDR3 DNA sequence: TGTGCCAGTAGTATAGTAGGGACTAGTCCCCAAACCTTCACCGGGGAGCTGTTTTTT.

CDR3 protein: CASSQERSELYNEQFF. The CDR3 DNA sequence: TGCGCCAGCAGCCAAGAACGTAGTGAGCTGTACAATGAGCAGTTCTTC. The rearrangement links TRBV4-1 to TRBJ2-1; D ambiguous. The CDR3 is 16 amino acids. V shed 0 bases and J shed 4 bases, with 13 bases lying between them. Germline lookup yields CDR1 MGHRA and CDR2 YSYEKL.

J is TRBJ2-7 and V is TRBV27; D call uncertain. Germline assignment: CDR1 MNHEY and CDR2 SMNVEV (reference sequence). There are 10 residues in the CDR3. Trimming removed 7 bases at V and 12 bases at J, with 13 bases between. The CDR3 here is CASTIYHAYF. Written as DNA, the CDR3 is TGTGCCAGCACCATCTACCACGCGTACTTC.

This chain uses TRBV7-2 with TRBJ2-7; 9 positions match TRBD2. V shed 3 bases, J shed 2 bases, and the junction held 2 bases outside the gene matches. This CDR3 region has 14 residues. Germline V CDR1 and CDR2: SGHTA, FQGNSA. CDR3 DNA: TGTGCCAGCAGCTTTTCTAGCGGGGCCTACGAGCAGTACTTC. Encoded protein: CASSFSSGAYEQYF.

This clone was observed a few times. One base away lies a much larger clone, so this may be a sequencing read error. The CDR3 region has the DNA TGTGCCAGCAGTCCCTACACCGGGGAGCTGTTTTTT. It translates to CASSPYTGELFF. This chain uses TRBV6-6 with TRBJ2-2; D remains unclear. CDR3 length equals 12 residues. V dropped 5 bases and J dropped 3 bases, with 4 bases sitting between them. Germline CDR1 reads MNHNY; CDR2 reads SVGAGI (reference sequence).

J is TRBJ2-7 and V is TRBV28, with a weak D call TRBD1 (5 bases). V was pared by 6 bases and J by 5 bases, with 14 bases between. This CDR3 comprises 13 residues. Germline CDR1 MDHEN, CDR2 SYDVKM. CDR3 sequence (DNA): TGTGCCAGCAGCTCAGGGAAGATGGACGAGCAGTACTTC. Translating gives CASSSGKMDEQYF.

The chain joins TRBV29-1 to TRBJ1-1; D possibly corresponds to TRBD1 (5 bases). This CDR3 contains 13 residues. The V end lost 4 bases, the J end lost 3 bases, and 12 bases lay between the germline ends. Germline assignment: CDR1 SQVTM and CDR2 ANQGSEA. In nucleotides, the CDR3 is TGCAGCGTTGCTAAGGAAGGGGACACTGAAGCTTTCTTT. Protein product: CSVAKEGDTEAFF.